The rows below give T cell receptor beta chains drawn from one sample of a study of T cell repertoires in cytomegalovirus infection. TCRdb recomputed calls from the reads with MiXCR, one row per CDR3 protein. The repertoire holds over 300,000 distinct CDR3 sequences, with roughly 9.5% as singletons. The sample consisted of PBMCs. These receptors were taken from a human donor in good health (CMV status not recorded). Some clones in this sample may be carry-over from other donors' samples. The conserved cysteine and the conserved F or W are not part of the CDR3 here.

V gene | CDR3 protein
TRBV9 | ASSVEETQY
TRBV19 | ASTRGVGQLGDEQF
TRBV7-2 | ASSRIPGDRSNQPQH
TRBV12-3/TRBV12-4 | ASRLTGSTEAF
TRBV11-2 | ASSLGSPGGYNSPLH
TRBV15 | ATSRDPAGGQKDGELF
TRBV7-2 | ASSSLGSGMRETQY
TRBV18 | ASSPGGAKNIQY
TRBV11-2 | ASSLSGGVNTGELF
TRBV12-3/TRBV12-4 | ASRPGLAPSYEQY
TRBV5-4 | ASSSALGDTEAF
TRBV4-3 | ASSQTYGLAGGLSSYEQY
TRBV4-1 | ASSQEGITGTSGNRETQY
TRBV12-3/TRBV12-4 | ASSLQSSRTDTQY
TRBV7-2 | ASSLGITYNSPLH
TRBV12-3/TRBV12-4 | ASSFYSNTEAF
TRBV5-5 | ASSLVQGVRGNEQF
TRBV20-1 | SATIAGPQETQY
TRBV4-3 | ASSQEFDDSPYEQY
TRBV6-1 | ASSYGDDGIQY
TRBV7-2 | ASSPLGGSREAF
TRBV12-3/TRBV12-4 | ASSSRETTDTQY
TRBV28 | ASSVGLEQY
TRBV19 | ASRLAPHGGYT
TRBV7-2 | ASSLRRGGGAVNEQF